A selection of T cell receptor beta chains follows, all from one sample in a study of T cells after yellow fever vaccination. TCRdb reanalysed the 5' RACE reads using MiXCR and keeps one entry per CDR3 protein. Of about 550,000 distinct CDR3 sequences listed, about a fifth are singletons. The source was PBMCs, collected 15 days after the yellow fever booster vaccination. The receptors come from a man aged 25 to 40 who received the YFV17D yellow fever vaccine. Each CDR3 is given with its conserved first and last residue. Each record gives: clone size, V gene, J gene, D gene, CDR3 DNA, CDR3 protein. D genes are given only for firm matches. Size values are once, few and many counts, or a class for expanded clones, and some rows have none.

few	TRBV4-3	TRBJ2-2	TRBD1	TGCGCCAGCAGCCAAGCCCTACAGGGGGAGACCACCGGGGAGCTGTTTTTT	CASSQALQGETTGELFF
few	TRBV23-1	TRBJ2-2	TRBD1	TGCGCCAGCAGTCAACTCGACAGGGTTTTAGTCGGGGAGCTGTTTTTT	CASSQLDRVLVGELFF
-	TRBV12-3/TRBV12-4	TRBJ1-2	TRBD1	TGTGCCAGCAGTTTAGAAGACAGGGCCTATGGCTACACCTTC	CASSLEDRAYGYTF
-	TRBV18	TRBJ1-5	-	TGTGCCAGCTCACCGGCCGAAGCTTATAGCAATCAGCCCCAGCATTTT	CASSPAEAYSNQPQHF
few	TRBV7-2	TRBJ2-5	TRBD1	TGTGCCAGCAGCCTCCGGGACAGGGGAGAGACCCAGTACTTC	CASSLRDRGETQYF
few	TRBV6-5	TRBJ2-4	-	TGTGCCAGCAGTTCCTGGGACACCAAAAACATTCAGTACTTC	CASSSWDTKNIQYF
-	TRBV12-3/TRBV12-4	TRBJ2-5	-	TGTGCCAGCAGTCCCGGACAGCTCTGGCCCCAGTACTTC	CASSPGQLWPQYF
-	TRBV12-3/TRBV12-4	TRBJ2-1	-	TGTGCCAGCAGTTTAGGCCCCGCGGGGAGGAGGAAAGATGAGCAGTTCTTT	CASSLGPAGRRKDEQFF
-	TRBV20-1	TRBJ2-5	TRBD1	TGCAGTGCTACCGGACAGGCCCTGTACCAAGAGACCCAGTACTTC	CSATGQALYQETQYF
-	TRBV6-5	TRBJ1-2	-	TGTGCCAGCAGTTACTCGGCTCCCACTAACTATGGCTACACCTTC	CASSYSAPTNYGYTF
-	TRBV5-4	TRBJ2-5	-	TGTGCCAGCAGCACAGAGGGGGGAAGGGCCCAAGAGACCCAGTACTTC	CASSTEGGRAQETQYF
-	TRBV28	TRBJ2-5	TRBD2	TGTGCCAGCAGTTCCGCCGGACTAGCGGGAGAGACCCAGTACTTC	CASSSAGLAGETQYF
once	TRBV20-1	TRBJ1-1	-	TGCAGTGCTAGAGGGGTTGTTGGCACTGAAGCTTTCTTT	CSARGVVGTEAFF
once	TRBV5-5	TRBJ1-6	-	TGTGCCAGCAGCTTTGAGGGTGTGGATTCACCCCTCCACTTT	CASSFEGVDSPLHF